These 23 T cell receptor beta chains came from one sample sequenced in a study of T cells after posttransplantation cyclophosphamide. Generated by immunoSEQ multiplex PCR, the TCRdb table keeps only in-frame clones and is missing some. This sample has about 12,000 clones, each found more than once. The source material was PBMCs. The receptors were gathered from a middle-aged woman in good health, CMV-negative, and a related stem cell transplant donor.

This clone was counted ten times or more. The chain uses TRBV6-2 or TRBV6-3 and TRBJ2-7; possibly TRBD1 for D (6 bases). Germline V lookup: CDR1 MNHEY, CDR2 SVGEGT. There are 13 residues in the CDR3. V was clipped by 7 bases and J by 10 bases, with 20 bases between them. Written as DNA, the CDR3 is TGTGCCAGCAACCAAGGACAGTCGGCAATTCAGTACTTC. Its protein product is CASNQGQSAIQYF.

This clone was picked up many times. CDR3 in amino acids: CASSLPPLDRYEQYF. CDR3 nucleotide sequence: TGTGCCAGCAGTTTGCCCCCACTAGACCGGTACGAGCAGTACTTC. The rearrangement links TRBV28 to TRBJ2-7; tentative D call: TRBD2 (5 bases). There are 15 residues in the CDR3. The V and J ends lost 3 bases and 4 bases respectively, with 16 bases between them. Germline CDR1 is MDHEN and CDR2 is SYDVKM. The complete variable domain, with remaining parts taken from reference TRBV28 and TRBJ2-7, reads DVKVTQSSRYLVKRTGEKVFLECVQDMDHENMFWYRQDPGLGLRLIYFSYDVKMKEKGDIPEGYSVSREKKERFSLILESASTNQTSMYLCASSLPPLDRYEQYFGPGTRLTVT.

This clone was counted ten times or more. At one end the junction does not follow the germline gene, possibly because of a read error. V is TRBV7-7 and J is TRBJ2-1, with 7 bases matching TRBD1. The germline gives CDR1 SSHAT, CDR2 FNYEAQ (reference sequence). The CDR3 runs to 16 residues. The CDR3 spells CASSSRQGPTGDEQFF. The CDR3, as DNA: TGTGCTAGCAGCTCACGACAGGGTCCTACCGGGGATGAGCAGTTCTTC.

The chain has TRBV5-1 and TRBJ2-5; weak D call: TRBD2 (5 bases). The ends were cut back, 0 bases at V and 0 bases at J, with 6 bases in the middle. The CDR3 contains 14 residues. The germline V gene encodes CDR1 SGHRS and CDR2 YFSETQ. CDR3 bases: TGCGCCAGCAGCTTGGGAGGGTACCAAGAGACCCAGTACTTC. It translates to CASSLGGYQETQYF.

This clone was seen repeatedly, ten times or more. The V gene is TRBV28, the J gene TRBJ2-7, with TRBD2 identical over 12 bases. The V and J ends lost 6 bases and 5 bases, in that order; junction bases with no gene match: 5. The CDR3 runs 14 residues. CDR1 and CDR2 (germline): MDHEN, SYDVKM. CDR3: CASRPSGRAHEQYF. CDR3 coding DNA: TGTGCCAGCAGGCCTAGCGGGAGGGCCCACGAGCAGTACTTC.

This clone has ten or more counts. This chain links TRBV6-5 with TRBJ2-1; 8 positions match TRBD2. Looked up from germline, CDR1 is MNHEY and CDR2 is SVGAGI. The CDR3 is 14 amino acids. Germline trimming cut 5 bases from V and 5 bases from J; bases unmatched to any gene: 5. The CDR3 coding sequence is TGTGCCAGCAGTAAAACTAGCGGAAACAATGAGCAGTTCTTC. Protein sequence: CASSKTSGNNEQFF.

Many counts were recorded for this clone. V and J are TRBV12-5 and TRBJ2-2; D tentatively fits TRBD1 or TRBD2 (5 bases each). Trimming left V 6 bases short and J 5 bases short, with 7 bases between. CDR1 LGHNT and CDR2 FRNRAP come from the germline V gene. The CDR3 loop spans 12 amino acids. This CDR3 is CASGRETGELFF. The CDR3 DNA follows: TGTGCTAGTGGCAGGGAGACCGGGGAGCTGTTTTTT.

This clone was observed at least ten times. This sequence joins TRBV7-8 and TRBJ1-1; D is perhaps TRBD1 (6 bases). The CDR3 sequence is 14 residues long. Germline assignment: CDR1 SGHVS and CDR2 FQNEAQ. Trimming took 2 bases from V and 4 from J, leaving 11 bases between them. CDR3 DNA: TGTGCCAGCAGCTTATCAGGGGAGGTCACTGAAGCTTTCTTT. Translating gives CASSLSGEVTEAFF.

In this sample, this clone turned up many times. The chain uses TRBV7-6 and TRBJ1-2; 7 nucleotides agree with TRBD1. With V trimmed by 5 bases and J by 4 bases, 4 bases remained unmatched. Germline V gene data show CDR1 as SGHVS and CDR2 as FNYEAQ. This CDR3 is built from 13 residues. CDR3 loop: CASSLGQIYGYTF. The CDR3 DNA sequence: TGTGCCAGCAGCCTGGGACAGATCTATGGCTACACCTTC.

In this sample, this clone is medium-sized. The chain joins TRBV2 to TRBJ1-5, with 10 nucleotides matching TRBD1. Germline CDR1 SNHLY, CDR2 FYNNEI. This CDR3 has 16 residues. The ends lost 4 bases at V and 6 bases at J; junction bases unmatched: 9. Written as DNA, the CDR3 is TGTGCCAGCAGTGGTTTGACAGGGGGCAGGAGTCAGCCCCAGCATTTT. It codes for CASSGLTGGRSQPQHF.

The gene calls are TRBV2 and TRBJ2-3, with 8 bases lining up with TRBD2. The CDR3 runs 15 residues. Losses at the gene ends were 8 bases for V and 2 bases for J; bases not matched to a gene: 9. The germline gives CDR1 SNHLY, CDR2 FYNNEI. The CDR3 sequence is CASRFGLADTDTQYF. The CDR3 coding sequence is TGTGCCAGCCGGTTCGGACTAGCAGACACAGATACGCAGTATTTT.

This clone was counted at least ten times. The chain carries TRBV12-3 or TRBV12-4 and TRBJ2-7, with 7 bases aligning to TRBD1. The CDR3 has 14 amino acids. Germline trimming cut 2 bases from V and 3 bases from J; bases unmatched to any gene: 4. The CDR3 bases are TGTGCCAGCAGTTTATCTCGGACAGGCTACGAGCAGTACTTC. It encodes CASSLSRTGYEQYF.

The table lists this clone with many counts. The chain links TRBV19 to TRBJ1-1, with D perhaps TRBD1 (6 bases). The germline CDR1 and CDR2 sequences are LNHDA and SQIVND (reference sequence). The CDR3 runs 20 residues. The V end was cut by 6 bases, the J end by 6 bases, with 35 bases between. Written as DNA, the CDR3 is TGTGCCAGTAGCTGGCGGGGGGCCTTGTACACTGAAGCTTTCCCCCCTGAAGCTTTCTTT. Its translation: CASSWRGALYTEAFPPEAFF.

By frequency in the sample, this clone is medium-sized (0.01 to 0.1%). This chain links TRBV6-6 with TRBJ1-4, with a weak D call TRBD1 (5 bases). V was trimmed by 4 bases and J by 5 bases, leaving 11 bases between them. In germline, CDR1 is MNHNY, CDR2 SVGAGI (reference sequence). The CDR3 consists of 14 residues. The CDR3 sequence is CASSSRAGNEKLFF. CDR3 sequence (DNA): TGTGCCAGCAGTTCCCGGGCAGGGAATGAAAAACTGTTTTTT.

This clone has a count of ten or more. V gene TRBV11-3 combines with J gene TRBJ2-1; 8 bases line up with TRBD1. This CDR3 has 14 residues. V trimming: 4 bases; J trimming: 10 bases; junction bases outside the gene matches: 9. Germline loops: CDR1 SGHNT, CDR2 YENEEA. The CDR3 spells CASSSMGQAGEQFF. For the CDR3, the DNA is TGTGCCAGCAGCTCAATGGGACAGGCGGGAGAGCAGTTCTTC. The full variable domain, rest sourced from reference TRBV11-3 and TRBJ2-1, is EAGVVQSPRYKIIEKKQPVAFWCNPISGHNTLYWYLQNLGQGPELLIRYENEEAVDDSQLPKDRFSAERLKGVDSTLKIQPAELGDSAVYLCASSSMGQAGEQFFGPGTRLTVL.

This clone was counted at least ten times. The chain combines TRBV19 with TRBJ1-1, with TRBD1 identical over 10 bases. Per the germline V gene, CDR1 is LNHDA and CDR2 is SQIVND (reference sequence). V trimming: 4 bases; J trimming: 5 bases; junction bases outside the gene matches: 4. This CDR3 comprises 14 residues. CDR3 bases: TGTGCCAGTAGTACGGGACAGGGGAGGACTGAAGCTTTCTTT. Its protein is CASSTGQGRTEAFF.

At least ten counts were recorded for this clone. The V gene is TRBV5-4, the J gene TRBJ2-5; a weak D match, TRBD2 (5 bases). Germline loops: CDR1 SGHNT, CDR2 YYREEE (reference sequence). The CDR3 runs to 17 residues. Trimming pared 0 bases from V and 2 bases from J, leaving 17 bases between. The CDR3 region is CASSLGSGSSPQETQYF. The DNA for the CDR3 is TGTGCCAGCAGCTTGGGGAGCGGAAGTTCACCTCAAGAGACCCAGTACTTC. The complete variable domain, with remaining parts taken from reference TRBV5-4 and TRBJ2-5, reads ETGVTQSPTHLIKTRGQQVTLRCSSQSGHNTVSWYQQALGQGPQFIFQYYREEENGRGNFPPRFSGLQFPNYSSELNVNALELDDSALYLCASSLGSGSSPQETQYFGPGTRLLVL.

There are a few counts of this clone. The chain is built from TRBV18 and TRBJ2-3, with TRBD2 matching over 11 bases. Germline V gene lookup returns CDR1 KGHSH and CDR2 LQKENI. J lost 2 bases, V lost 6 bases, and 10 bases had no gene match. There are 17 residues in the CDR3. The CDR3 DNA reads as TGTGCCAGCTCGAAACTAGCGGGGGTCACTCCCACAGATACGCAGTATTTT. It translates to CASSKLAGVTPTDTQYF.

This clone was detected many times. V usage is TRBV6-1 and J usage is TRBJ1-2; a weak D match, TRBD1 (6 bases). V was clipped by 2 bases and J by 8 bases, with 15 bases between them. The germline CDR1 and CDR2 sequences are MNHNS and SASEGT. The CDR3 consists of 14 residues. CDR3 DNA: TGTGCCAGCAGTGAATATACAGGGCCGGGGGGCTACACCTTC. This encodes CASSEYTGPGGYTF.

In this sample, this clone turned up many times. The chain combines TRBV19 with TRBJ1-4; TRBD1 matches at 7 bases. Germline-derived CDR1 and CDR2 are LNHDA and SQIVND (reference sequence). With V trimmed by 6 bases and J by 7 bases, 11 bases remained unmatched. The CDR3 has 15 amino acids. The CDR3 is CASRGMGTDPEKLFF. The DNA for the CDR3 is TGTGCCAGTAGAGGAATGGGGACAGACCCTGAAAAACTGTTTTTT.

This clone was picked up many times. The chain recombines TRBV7-6 with TRBJ2-3; 9 bases map to TRBD2. Trimming took 5 bases from V and 1 from J; bases not matched to a gene: 7. This CDR3 comprises 16 residues. Germline-derived CDR1 and CDR2 are SGHVS and FNYEAQ. CDR3 region: CASSHLLAGGTDTQYF. The CDR3 DNA is TGTGCCAGCAGCCACTTACTAGCGGGCGGCACAGATACGCAGTATTTT.

This clone was counted many times. This sequence joins TRBV7-2 and TRBJ2-1; possible D gene TRBD1, 6 bases. Germline V gene data show CDR1 as SGHTA and CDR2 as FQGNSA. The V and J ends lost 1 base and 0 bases respectively, with 10 bases between them. The CDR3 totals 16 residues. This CDR3 reads CASSLGQGNSYNEQFF. CDR3 in DNA: TGTGCCAGCAGCTTAGGGCAGGGGAACTCCTACAATGAGCAGTTCTTC.

In its sample, this clone was seen many times. The V call is TRBV29-1, the J call TRBJ2-3; the match to TRBD2 covers 10 bases. CDR1 is SQVTM, CDR2 ANQGSEA, per germline. Trimming cost V 6 bases and J 3 bases; bases outside gene matches: 9. CDR3 length equals 15 residues. The CDR3 reads CSVGRSSGRTDTQYF. The CDR3 DNA reads as TGCAGCGTGGGTCGTAGTAGCGGGAGGACAGATACGCAGTATTTT.